These 5 T cell receptor beta chains were sequenced from one sample in a study of cytomegalovirus exposure and HLA in healthy donors. PCR was performed using 60 Vbeta and 13 Jbeta primers. Sequenced by immunoSEQ multiplex PCR; TCRdb stores in-frame clones only, minus some. The sample lists 150,000 to 200,000 clones; 77% were seen once. The sequencing input was PBMCs. These receptors were collected from a female donor in good health and CMV-seronegative.

This clone has more than one count but fewer than ten. The chain combines TRBV7-3 with TRBJ2-3; 10 bases agree with TRBD2. The length of the CDR3 is 16 residues. Germline V gene sequence: CDR1 SGHTA, CDR2 FQGTGA. The V segment lost 5 bases and the J segment 1 base; nucleotides outside the gene matches: 6. Here the CDR3 DNA reads TGTGCCAGCAGCCCCACTAGCGGGAAAGGCACAGATACGCAGTATTTT. It is translated as CASSPTSGKGTDTQYF.

The chain joins TRBV6-5 to TRBJ1-2; 12 nucleotides match TRBD1. The CDR3 is 15 amino acids. Germline-derived CDR1 and CDR2 are MNHEY and SVGAGI. Losses at the gene ends were 4 bases for V and 6 bases for J; bases not matched to a gene: 6. In nucleotides, the CDR3 is TGTGCCAGCAGTTGGGACAGGGGGCAAGAGGATGGCTACACCTTC. The encoded protein is CASSWDRGQEDGYTF.

This clone occurred a few times. V usage is TRBV27 and J usage is TRBJ1-1, with D perhaps TRBD1 (5 bases). This CDR3 has 14 amino acids. Germline V gene data show CDR1 as MNHEY and CDR2 as SMNVEV (reference sequence). Between the trimmed V and J ends, which lost 3 bases and 6 bases, there was a span of 14 bases. Here the CDR3 reads CASSFDPGPSEAFF. As DNA, the CDR3 is TGTGCCAGCAGTTTCGATCCAGGGCCATCTGAAGCTTTCTTT.

The chain uses TRBV19 and TRBJ2-7; 8 bases map to TRBD1. This CDR3 region has 11 residues. J gave up 5 bases and V 10 bases, and 4 bases lay outside the gene matches. Germline V gene lookup returns CDR1 LNHDA and CDR2 SQIVND (reference sequence). The CDR3 is CATRTGNEQYF. The CDR3 DNA follows: TGTGCCACCCGGACAGGGAACGAGCAGTACTTC.

As concerns this clone: The junction shows a germline mismatch at one end, possibly a read error. The chain joins TRBV7-3 to TRBJ1-6; tentatively, D is TRBD1 (5 bases). The CDR3 length is 13 residues. The germline CDR1 and CDR2 sequences are SGHTA and FQGTGA. The CDR3, as DNA: TGTACCAGCAGCTTAACCAGGGAAGAACCCCTCCACTTT. This codes for CTSSLTREEPLHF.